These 29 T cell receptor beta chains came from one sample sequenced in a study of siplizumab effects on memory and regulatory T cells. Sequencing was performed with immunoSEQ multiplex PCR; in TCRdb, only in-frame clones are kept and a portion is missing. The repertoire includes 100,000 or so clones, about 90% of them detected once, and 12% sits in the top ten. What was sequenced was non-Treg CD4+ T cells sorted from blood. Source of these receptors: a human donor in good health.

This chain connects TRBV6-1 to TRBJ1-3; D is ambiguous. Trimming took 6 bases from V and 1 from J, leaving 10 bases between them. This CDR3 comprises 14 residues. The germline CDR1 and CDR2 sequences are MNHNS and SASEGT. The CDR3 reads CASSREDSGNTIYF. Here the CDR3 DNA reads TGTGCCAGCAGCCGGGAGGATTCTGGAAACACCATATATTTT.

The genes are TRBV5-1 and TRBJ2-1, with TRBD2 matching over 7 bases. Germline V gene lookup returns CDR1 SGHRS and CDR2 YFSETQ. The CDR3 is 15 residues long. The trim removed 2 bases at V and 2 bases at J, leaving 4 bases unmatched. The CDR3: CASSLNAGAYNEQFF. CDR3 nucleotides: TGCGCCAGCAGCTTAAACGCGGGAGCCTACAATGAGCAGTTCTTC.

The rearrangement links TRBV2 to TRBJ1-1; the D is unclear. V shed 6 bases and J shed 2 bases, with 10 bases lying between them. The CDR3 contains 13 residues. Germline V gene sequence: CDR1 SNHLY, CDR2 FYNNEI. The CDR3 protein is CASRKEGNTEAFF. CDR3 nucleotides: TGTGCCAGCAGGAAAGAAGGAAACACTGAAGCTTTCTTT.

The chain combines TRBV2 with TRBJ1-5; D ambiguous. Trimming took 3 bases from V and 5 from J, leaving 8 bases between them. Germline loops: CDR1 SNHLY, CDR2 FYNNEI. The CDR3 runs 13 residues. CDR3 residues: CASSERGYQPQHF. For the CDR3, the DNA is TGTGCCAGCAGTGAGCGAGGGTATCAGCCCCAGCATTTT.

This clone was found once. The chain joins TRBV4-1 to TRBJ2-1; D remains ambiguous. The germline V gene has CDR1 MGHRA and CDR2 YSYEKL. Trimming left V 4 bases short and J 2 bases short, with 18 bases between. CDR3 length: 17 residues. The CDR3 here is CASSPPGVWDAYNEQFF. CDR3 in DNA: TGCGCCAGCAGCCCCCCGGGCGTGTGGGATGCCTACAATGAGCAGTTCTTC.

V and J are TRBV7-2 and TRBJ2-5, with D unclear. The V gene lost 4 bases and the J gene lost 0 bases, with 6 bases spanning the gap. CDR1 SGHTA and CDR2 FQGNSA come from the germline V gene. The CDR3 length is 13 residues. The CDR3 reads CASSWGNQETQYF. The CDR3 nucleotides read TGTGCCAGCAGCTGGGGAAACCAAGAGACCCAGTACTTC.

V is TRBV29-1 and J is TRBJ2-7; D gene unclear. CDR1 and CDR2 (germline): SQVTM, ANQGSEA. V gave up 6 bases and J gave up 6 bases, with 18 bases separating them. The CDR3 contains 13 residues. The CDR3 reads CSVMMTDPIEQYF. The CDR3 DNA reads as TGCAGCGTCATGATGACTGATCCTATCGAGCAGTACTTC.

This sequence joins TRBV10-3 and TRBJ1-5; 7 bases match TRBD1. Trimming cost V 10 bases and J 6 bases; bases outside gene matches: 6. Germline CDR1 reads ENHRY; CDR2 reads SYGVKD. The CDR3 extends over 12 amino acids. CDR3 sequence: CATGGGSQPQHF. In DNA, the CDR3 is TGTGCCACAGGGGGTGGGAGTCAGCCCCAGCATTTT.

The gene calls are TRBV19 and TRBJ1-2; TRBD1 is a possible D gene (5 bases). CDR3 length equals 15 residues. Trimming left V 3 bases short and J 8 bases short, with 19 bases between. The germline CDR1 and CDR2 sequences are LNHDA and SQIVND (reference sequence). In DNA form, the CDR3 reads TGTGCCAGTAGTATTAAGGACCCCCAGGGTAAGGGCTACACCTTC. Translated: CASSIKDPQGKGYTF.

The chain is built from TRBV2 and TRBJ2-3; 8 bases align to TRBD2. J was trimmed by 2 bases and V by 2 bases; bases with no gene match: 6. The CDR3 extends over 16 amino acids. Germline assignment: CDR1 SNHLY and CDR2 FYNNEI. The CDR3, as DNA: TGTGCCAGCAGTGAATACCTTGGACTAGCCACAGATACGCAGTATTTT. Translating it yields CASSEYLGLATDTQYF.

The genes are TRBV4-1 and TRBJ2-6; D remains unclear. CDR3 size: 17 residues. Germline loops: CDR1 MGHRA, CDR2 YSYEKL. V was pared by 1 base and J by 0 bases, with 10 bases between. The CDR3: CASSQVAANSGANVLTF. CDR3 sequence (DNA): TGCGCCAGCAGCCAAGTTGCCGCTAACTCTGGGGCCAACGTCCTGACTTTC.

This clone was seen just once. The V call is TRBV6-4, the J call TRBJ1-1; D call uncertain. The CDR3 runs to 15 residues. The germline V gene encodes CDR1 MRHNA and CDR2 SNTAGT. V lost 6 bases, J lost 5 bases, and 19 bases lay in between. CDR3 DNA sequence: TGTGCCAGCAGCGATAGACAAGTGCCTAGGACTGAAGCTTTCTTT. Translating it yields CASSDRQVPRTEAFF.

About this clone: In the same sample, other DNA sequences code for this CDR3. The rearrangement joins TRBV20-1 to TRBJ2-5; a weak D match, TRBD2 (5 bases). CDR1 is DFQATT, CDR2 SNEGSKA, per germline (reference sequence). The CDR3 sequence is 11 residues long. The V gene lost 5 bases and the J gene lost 7 bases, with 11 bases spanning the gap. DNA for the CDR3: TGCAGTGCTCCCCGTGCGGGGACCCAGTACTTC. It translates to CSAPRAGTQYF.

The chain joins TRBV4-3 to TRBJ2-7; 8 positions match TRBD1. After removal of 4 bases from V and 3 bases from J, the junction contained 5 bases not matched to a gene. Germline CDR1 is LGHNA and CDR2 is YSLEER. The CDR3 spans 14 residues. CDR3 loop: CASSPGQGHYEQYF. CDR3 nucleotides: TGCGCCAGCAGCCCTGGACAGGGCCACTACGAGCAGTACTTC.

This clone was seen just once. The V call is TRBV7-3, the J call TRBJ2-2; 9 bases map to TRBD1. V was pared by 5 bases and J by 4 bases, with 11 bases of the junction left unmatched. The germline gives CDR1 SGHTA, CDR2 FQGTGA. The CDR3 consists of 17 residues. The CDR3 spells CASSPYPQGAFTGELFF. As DNA, the CDR3 is TGTGCCAGCAGCCCTTATCCACAGGGGGCCTTCACCGGGGAGCTGTTTTTT.

In DNA form, the CDR3 reads TGTGCCAGCAGCCCACCCACAGGGATAGATACGCAGTATTTT. Its translation: CASSPPTGIDTQYF. The chain links TRBV28 to TRBJ2-3; TRBD1 is a possible D gene (6 bases). CDR1 is MDHEN and CDR2 is SYDVKM in the germline V gene. The germline V and J ends were trimmed by 6 bases and 5 bases, with 15 bases remaining between them. This CDR3 region has 14 residues.

The rearrangement joins TRBV6-1 to TRBJ2-7; D may be TRBD1 (6 bases). CDR1 is MNHNS and CDR2 is SASEGT in the germline V gene. Trimming took 1 base from V and 4 from J, leaving 11 bases between them. This CDR3 comprises 14 residues. The CDR3 here is CASSEVGQVYEQYF. The CDR3 coding sequence is TGTGCCAGCAGTGAAGTGGGACAAGTATACGAGCAGTACTTC.

V and J are TRBV19 and TRBJ1-1; D is perhaps TRBD1 (5 bases). Germline assignment: CDR1 LNHDA and CDR2 SQIVND (reference sequence). V shed 3 bases and J shed 3 bases, with 17 bases lying between them. The CDR3 covers 16 residues. CDR3: CASSIGNPGGDTEAFF. For the CDR3, the DNA is TGTGCCAGTAGTATCGGTAACCCCGGAGGGGACACTGAAGCTTTCTTT.

The chain couples TRBV27 to TRBJ1-1; unclear D gene. Germline-derived CDR1 and CDR2 are MNHEY and SMNVEV (reference sequence). The CDR3 totals 13 residues. V was trimmed by 5 bases and J by 4 bases, leaving 11 bases between them. The CDR3 sequence is CASSPRRVTEAFF. The CDR3 DNA reads TGTGCCAGCAGTCCCCGAAGGGTCACTGAAGCTTTCTTT.

This clone was detected only a few times. The rearrangement joins TRBV27 to TRBJ1-1; D possibly corresponds to TRBD1 (6 bases). The germline gives CDR1 MNHEY, CDR2 SMNVEV (reference sequence). The V gene lost 6 bases and the J gene lost 3 bases, with 17 bases spanning the gap. The CDR3 loop spans 15 amino acids. DNA of the CDR3: TGTGCCAGCAGCTCAGGGAAGGGGGGGTACACTGAAGCTTTCTTT. This encodes CASSSGKGGYTEAFF.

In this sample, this clone turned up once. The chain recombines TRBV18 with TRBJ2-5, with 9 bases lining up with TRBD1. After removal of 2 bases from V and 5 bases from J, the junction contained 9 bases not matched to a gene. The germline V gene has CDR1 KGHSH and CDR2 LQKENI. There are 16 residues in the CDR3. DNA for the CDR3: TGTGCCAGCTCACCAGGCTATACAGGGGGCGTGGAGACCCAGTACTTC. Encoded protein: CASSPGYTGGVETQYF.

J is TRBJ2-7 and V is TRBV19; 9 bases map to TRBD1. The CDR3 length is 16 residues. Germline loops: CDR1 LNHDA, CDR2 SQIVND (reference sequence). V shed 4 bases and J 0 bases; nucleotides not matched to a gene: 7. The CDR3 spells CASSTPGTGSSYEQYF. The CDR3 DNA sequence: TGTGCCAGTAGTACACCCGGGACAGGGAGCTCCTACGAGCAGTACTTC. Together with reference TRBV19 and TRBJ2-7, the CDR3 gives the full variable domain: DGGITQSPKYLFRKEGQNVTLSCEQNLNHDAMYWYRQDPGQGLRLIYYSQIVNDFQKGDIAEGYSVSREKKESFPLTVTSAQKNPTAFYLCASSTPGTGSSYEQYFGPGTRLTVT.

The chain is built from TRBV7-2 and TRBJ2-2; TRBD2 matches 11 bases. V was clipped by 2 bases and J by 2 bases; unmatched bases: 4. CDR1 SGHTA and CDR2 FQGNSA come from the germline V gene. The CDR3 runs to 17 residues. The CDR3 spells CASSLPTSGSNTGELFF. CDR3 nucleotides: TGTGCCAGCAGCTTACCTACTAGCGGGAGTAACACCGGGGAGCTGTTTTTT.

J is TRBJ2-7 and V is TRBV27; 7 bases match TRBD1. CDR1 and CDR2 from the germline V gene are MNHEY and SMNVEV (reference sequence). This CDR3 is built from 13 residues. Trimming removed 1 base from V and 5 bases from J; junction bases left unmatched: 2. Here the CDR3 reads CASSLLTGNEQYF. DNA for the CDR3: TGTGCCAGCAGTTTATTGACAGGGAACGAGCAGTACTTC.

The chain couples TRBV10-3 to TRBJ1-2, with D tentatively TRBD1 (6 bases). The CDR3 covers 12 residues. CDR1 ENHRY and CDR2 SYGVKD come from the germline V gene. The V end lost 8 bases, the J end lost 7 bases, and 14 bases lay between the germline ends. In nucleotides, the CDR3 is TGTGCCATCGCGGACAGTGGGGCTGGCTACACCTTC. It encodes CAIADSGAGYTF.

V gene TRBV9 combines with J gene TRBJ2-2, with D perhaps TRBD1 (6 bases). The V end lost 5 bases, the J end lost 5 bases, and 16 bases lay between the germline ends. Germline-derived CDR1 and CDR2 are SGDLS and YYNGEE. The CDR3 contains 15 residues. This chain's CDR3 is CASSKDRIGTGELFF. CDR3 coding DNA: TGTGCCAGCAGTAAAGACAGGATTGGGACCGGGGAGCTGTTTTTT.

In its sample, this clone was seen once. J is TRBJ2-5 and V is TRBV5-1, with 11 bases lining up with TRBD2. Germline-derived CDR1 and CDR2 are SGHRS and YFSETQ. J gave up 3 bases and V 4 bases, and 5 bases lay outside the gene matches. The length of the CDR3 is 15 residues. This chain's CDR3 is CASSRGSGREETQYF. CDR3 bases: TGCGCCAGCAGCCGGGGTAGCGGGAGGGAAGAGACCCAGTACTTC.

This clone was seen once. The gene calls are TRBV29-1 and TRBJ2-1; no clear D. Germline-derived CDR1 and CDR2 are SQVTM and ANQGSEA. CDR3 length: 13 residues. Trimming removed 1 base from V and 2 bases from J, with 6 bases in between. The CDR3 spells CSVEVPAYNEQFF. In DNA, the CDR3 is TGCAGCGTTGAAGTTCCAGCCTACAATGAGCAGTTCTTC.

V is TRBV5-8 and J is TRBJ2-3; TRBD2 matches 7 bases. Germline CDR1 and CDR2: SGHTS and YDEGEE. This CDR3 contains 16 residues. J lost 2 bases, V lost 4 bases, and 10 bases had no gene match. In DNA, the CDR3 is TGTGCCAGCAGCCCAACTGGCCTAGCGGACACAGATACGCAGTATTTT. Its translation is CASSPTGLADTDTQYF.